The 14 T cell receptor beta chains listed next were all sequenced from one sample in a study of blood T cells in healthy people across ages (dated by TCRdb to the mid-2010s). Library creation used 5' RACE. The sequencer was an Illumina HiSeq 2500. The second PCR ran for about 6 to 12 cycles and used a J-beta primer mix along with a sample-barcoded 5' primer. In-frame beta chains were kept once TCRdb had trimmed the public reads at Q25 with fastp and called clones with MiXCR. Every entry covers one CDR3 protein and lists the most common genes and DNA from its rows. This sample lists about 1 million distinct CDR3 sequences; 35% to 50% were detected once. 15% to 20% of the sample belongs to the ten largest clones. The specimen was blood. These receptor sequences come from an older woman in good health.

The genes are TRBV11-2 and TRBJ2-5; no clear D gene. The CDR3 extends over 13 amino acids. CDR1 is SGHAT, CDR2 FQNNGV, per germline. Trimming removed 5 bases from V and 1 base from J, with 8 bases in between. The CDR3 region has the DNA TGTGCCAGCAGCCCTCACGGCCAAGAGACCCAGTACTTC. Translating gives CASSPHGQETQYF. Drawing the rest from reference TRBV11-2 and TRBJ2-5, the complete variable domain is EAGVAQSPRYKIIEKRQSVAFWCNPISGHATLYWYQQILGQGPKLLIQFQNNGVVDDSQLPKDRFSAERLKGVDSTLKIQPAKLEDSAVYLCASSPHGQETQYFGPGTRLLVL.

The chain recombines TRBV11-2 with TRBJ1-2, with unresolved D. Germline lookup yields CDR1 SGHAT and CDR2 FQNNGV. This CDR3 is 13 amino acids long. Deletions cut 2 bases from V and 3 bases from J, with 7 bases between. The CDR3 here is CASSLLDDYGYTF. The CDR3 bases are TGTGCCAGCAGCTTATTGGACGACTATGGCTACACCTTC.

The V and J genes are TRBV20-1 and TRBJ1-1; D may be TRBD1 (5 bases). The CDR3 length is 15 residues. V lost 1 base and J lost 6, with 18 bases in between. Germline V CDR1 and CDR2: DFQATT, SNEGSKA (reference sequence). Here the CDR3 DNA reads TGCAGTGCTAGAGTAGCGACGTTAGGGACTCCTGAAGCTTTCTTT. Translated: CSARVATLGTPEAFF.

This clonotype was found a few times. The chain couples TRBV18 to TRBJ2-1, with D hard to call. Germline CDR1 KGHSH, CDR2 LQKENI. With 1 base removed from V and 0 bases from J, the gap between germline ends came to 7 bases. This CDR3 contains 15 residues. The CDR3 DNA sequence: TGTGCCAGCTCACCACGTGCCCTCTCCTACAATGAGCAGTTCTTC. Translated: CASSPRALSYNEQFF.

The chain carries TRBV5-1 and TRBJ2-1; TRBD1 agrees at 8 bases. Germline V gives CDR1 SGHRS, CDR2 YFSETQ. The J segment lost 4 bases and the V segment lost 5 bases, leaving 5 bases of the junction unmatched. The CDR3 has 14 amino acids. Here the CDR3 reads CASRRGTGYNEQFF. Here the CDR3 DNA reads TGCGCCAGCAGACGGGGGACAGGATACAATGAGCAGTTCTTC.

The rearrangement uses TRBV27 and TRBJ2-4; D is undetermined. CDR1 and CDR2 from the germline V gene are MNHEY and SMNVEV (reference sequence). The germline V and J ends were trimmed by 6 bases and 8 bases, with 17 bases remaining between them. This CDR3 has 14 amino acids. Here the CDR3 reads CASSPRIFGDIQYF. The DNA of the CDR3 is TGTGCCAGCAGCCCCCGTATCTTTGGGGACATTCAGTACTTC.

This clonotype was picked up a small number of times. The CDR3 bases are TGCAGTGCCCTAAGGAGGGGGGCTTGGGGCTACACCTTC. Translation gives CSALRRGAWGYTF. The chain links TRBV20-1 to TRBJ1-2; D is possibly TRBD1 (6 bases). CDR1 DFQATT and CDR2 SNEGSKA come from the germline V gene (reference sequence). There are 13 residues in the CDR3. V was cut by 6 bases and J by 8 bases, with 19 bases left in between.

CDR3 sequence: CASSFVVTGGTDTQYF. The CDR3 coding sequence is TGTGCCAGCAGTTTTGTTGTGACAGGAGGAACAGATACGCAGTATTTT. The V gene is TRBV27, the J gene TRBJ2-3; the D gene is possibly TRBD1 (6 bases). Germline CDR1 and CDR2: MNHEY and SMNVEV (reference sequence). V lost 3 bases and J lost 3, with 16 bases in between. This CDR3 contains 16 residues.

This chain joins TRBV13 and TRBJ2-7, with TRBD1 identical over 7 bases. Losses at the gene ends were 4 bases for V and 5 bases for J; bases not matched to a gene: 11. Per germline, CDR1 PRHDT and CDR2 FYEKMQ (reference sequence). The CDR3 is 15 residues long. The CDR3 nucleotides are TGTGCCAGCAGCTCAGCCCCACAGGGGAACAACGAGCAGTACTTC. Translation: CASSSAPQGNNEQYF.

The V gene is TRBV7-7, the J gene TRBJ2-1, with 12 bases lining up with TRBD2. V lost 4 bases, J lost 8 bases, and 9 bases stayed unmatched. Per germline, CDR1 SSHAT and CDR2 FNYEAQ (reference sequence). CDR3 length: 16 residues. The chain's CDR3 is CASSSPTSGRGDEQFF. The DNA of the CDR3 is TGTGCCAGCAGCTCCCCGACTAGCGGGAGAGGTGATGAGCAGTTCTTC.

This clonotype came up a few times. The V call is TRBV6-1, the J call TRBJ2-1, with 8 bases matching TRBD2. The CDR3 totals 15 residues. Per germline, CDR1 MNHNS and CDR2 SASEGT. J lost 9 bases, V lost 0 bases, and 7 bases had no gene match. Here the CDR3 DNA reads TGTGCCAGCAGTGAAGCTAGCGGGAATTTTGCTGAGCAGTTCTTC. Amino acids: CASSEASGNFAEQFF.

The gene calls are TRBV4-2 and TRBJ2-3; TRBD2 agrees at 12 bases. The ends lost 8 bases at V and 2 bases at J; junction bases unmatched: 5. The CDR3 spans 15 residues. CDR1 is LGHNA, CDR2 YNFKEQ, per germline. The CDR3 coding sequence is TGTGCCAGCGGAGGGACTAGCGGGCACACAGATACGCAGTATTTT. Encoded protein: CASGGTSGHTDTQYF.

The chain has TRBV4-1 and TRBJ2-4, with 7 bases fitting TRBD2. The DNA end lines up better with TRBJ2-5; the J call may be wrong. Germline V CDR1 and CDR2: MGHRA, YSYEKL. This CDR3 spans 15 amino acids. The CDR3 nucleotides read TGCGCCAGCAGCCAAGTGGCTAGCGGACAAGAGACCCAGTACTTC. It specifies CASSQVASGQETQYF.

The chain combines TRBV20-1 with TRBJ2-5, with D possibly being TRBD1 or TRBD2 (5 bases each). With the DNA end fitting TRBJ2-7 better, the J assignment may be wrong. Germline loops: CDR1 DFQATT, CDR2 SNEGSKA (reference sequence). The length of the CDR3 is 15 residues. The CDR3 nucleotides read TGCAGTGTTCTCCCGCCGGGACCGCTAACTTACGAGCAGTACTTC. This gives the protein CSVLPPGPLTYEQYF.